Below, one T cell receptor (beta chain) is given with its context. Its antigen is still unknown. Trimming removed 11 bases from V and 0 bases from J; junction bases left unmatched: 10. This CDR3 has 15 amino acids. The germline gives CDR1 LNHDA, CDR2 SQIVND (reference sequence). PCR employed 60 Vbeta and 13 Jbeta primers. The assay was immunoSEQ multiplex PCR, and TCRdb's table has in-frame clones only and misses some. Of fewer than 70,000 clones in the sample, about 76% are singletons; the top ten hold 5.4%. This entry belongs to a study of cytomegalovirus exposure and HLA in healthy donors. The overall study: Earlier, 117 million unique TCR beta sequences were recovered from roughly 180 million T cells by an analysis. Findings and limits, study-wide: Per a later analysis, approximately 16,000 TCR beta sequences showed association with HLA alleles at 0.05 false discovery rate. With later analysis, a missense DCLRE1C variant became linked to TCR beta V- and J-gene trimming. CMV serostatus was the sole immune exposure information available.

The sample comprised PBMCs. This TCR derives from a man aged 45 to 65 in good health and CMV-seronegative. The chain combines TRBV19 with TRBJ1-2, with 9 bases aligning to TRBD1. The CDR3 region is CAASSRDRANYGYTF. In nucleotides, the CDR3 is TGTGCCGCTAGCTCTAGGGACAGGGCTAACTATGGCTACACCTTC.